Detailed here is one TCR beta chain. Its antigen is as yet unknown. The data were produced by immunoSEQ multiplex PCR, yet TCRdb's version contains in-frame clones alone and is incomplete. The table lists tens of thousands of clones, approximately 90% of them singletons. This specimen belongs to a study of T cells in localized non-small cell lung cancer. Overall study results and limits: Blood T cell density predicted longer survival; adjacent-lung clonality, shorter.

V dropped 6 bases and J dropped 7; count of bases not matched to a gene: 12. In germline, CDR1 is SGHTA, CDR2 FQGTGA. The CDR3 contains 17 residues. The specimen comprised peripheral blood, sampled before any cancer treatment. This sequence was found in a woman aged 35-75 years with stage I squamous cell lung carcinoma. The chain recombines TRBV7-3 with TRBJ2-1; 13 bases fit TRBD2. The CDR3 is CASSPGTSGGALNEQFF. The CDR3 DNA sequence: TGTGCCAGCAGTCCCGGTACTAGCGGGGGGGCTTTGAATGAGCAGTTCTTC.